This T cell receptor beta chain stems from a study of blood T cell repertoires in COVID-19 (dated by TCRdb to about 2020). Looking at the study overall: The collaborator samples originated in the United States, Italy and Spain and spanned the acute and convalescent phases of COVID-19. The material from the prospective study consisted of cDNA or gDNA derived from T cells, B-cell-depleted T cells, or PBMCs. Subjects who had been exposed to COVID-19, were actively infected with it, or had recovered from it provided the deeply sampled blood TCRbeta repertoires that made up the dataset. The repertoires were released in a freely available public database intended as a resource for research on the immune response to SARS-CoV-2. The samples were drawn from the first 160 participants of the ongoing ImmuneRACE study and from more than 1,000 subjects provided by 6 global collaborators. Sample metadata almost always included a de-identified subject ID, COVID-19 status, age in years and sex. Where available, HLA class I and class II types were obtained from metadata supplied by the sample provider rather than from assay-based typing.

Each collaborating institution followed its own protocols to collect whole blood in K2EDTA tubes. For TCRbeta analysis, collaborators shipped samples as frozen whole blood, isolated PBMCs, or DNA extracted from either of those sample types. To note about this clone: The clone's antigen remains unknown. Base qualities are not recorded, but no much larger clone differs from it by a single base.

What the research found in general, with its limitations: The quantity of clinical and demographic metadata differed by source and by participant and was supplied without curation.

The junction shows trimming of 4 bases on V and 7 bases on J, and the gene matches do not reach 10 bases of it. According to the germline V gene, CDR1 reads LGHNA and CDR2 reads YNFKEQ. The CDR3 measures 15 amino acids from cysteine to phenylalanine. Just the 45-base CDR3 DNA is kept, in frame starting at base 1. TCRbeta CDR3 regions were amplified from genomic DNA by means of the immunoSEQ Assay, a bias-controlled multiplex PCR. The published analysis was carried out like this. Within the assay, amplification of reference gene primers was used to estimate how many nucleated cells each sample contained. Sequence reads were collapsed and filtered to measure the absolute abundance of every unique TCRbeta CDR3 rearrangement. For each sample, productive Simpson clonality was calculated as the square root of Simpson's diversity index across productive rearrangements. TCRdb provides this immuneACCESS table in a form limited to in-frame rearrangements. Some clones are lacking; in checked studies, under half of them reflect an unresolved V gene, and why the rest are absent is not known. The DNA gave D and trimming, while V, J and clone size come from that table. The sample has 85,000 to 120,000 clones on record, about 85% of them singletons. The ten biggest clones cover approximately 2% of the sample.

This clonotype was sampled from a man aged 50-59 years with active COVID-19. The chain is made from TRBV4-2 and TRBJ1-2, and TRBD1 matches 9 of the central bases. Sequencing input: peripheral blood. In nucleotides, the sequence is TGTGCCAGCAGCCCCCGGGACAGGGAGGGAGTTGGCTACACCTTC. This encodes CASSPRDREGVGYTF.